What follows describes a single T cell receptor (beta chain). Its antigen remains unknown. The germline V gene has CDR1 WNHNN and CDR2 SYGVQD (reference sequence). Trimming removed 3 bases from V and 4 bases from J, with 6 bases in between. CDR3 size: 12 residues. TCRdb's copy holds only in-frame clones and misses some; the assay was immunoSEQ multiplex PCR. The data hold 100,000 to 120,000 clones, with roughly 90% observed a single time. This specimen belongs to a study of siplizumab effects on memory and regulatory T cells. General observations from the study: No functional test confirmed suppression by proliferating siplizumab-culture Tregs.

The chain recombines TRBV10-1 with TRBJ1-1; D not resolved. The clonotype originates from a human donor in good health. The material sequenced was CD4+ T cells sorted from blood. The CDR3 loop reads CASSDSPTEAFF. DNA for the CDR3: TGCGCCAGCAGTGATTCGCCCACTGAAGCTTTCTTT.